A single sample gave rise to the 15 T cell receptor beta chains below, sequenced in a study of cytomegalovirus exposure and HLA in healthy donors. PCR primers comprised 60 Vbeta and 13 Jbeta primers. Data came from immunoSEQ multiplex PCR; TCRdb stores just in-frame clones and leaves some out. The top ten clones hold roughly 4% of a sample with 250,000 to 350,000 clones, just over 85% of them seen once. Sequencing was done on a sample of PBMCs. These receptor sequences come from a man aged 35 to 55 in good health and CMV-seropositive.

The chain links TRBV28 to TRBJ2-1; TRBD2 might be the D (6 bases). Deletions cut 2 bases from V and 8 bases from J, with 10 bases between. Per germline, CDR1 MDHEN and CDR2 SYDVKM. The CDR3 spans 13 residues. CDR3 in DNA: TGTGCCAGCAGTTTACCCGGGAGCGATGAGCAGTTCTTC. Its protein is CASSLPGSDEQFF.

This clone has more than one count but fewer than ten. V is TRBV2 and J is TRBJ2-5; 9 bases are a match to TRBD2. V lost 6 bases and J lost 2; bases outside the gene matches: 4. This CDR3 spans 14 amino acids. CDR1 is SNHLY and CDR2 is FYNNEI in the germline V gene. CDR3 sequence (DNA): TGTGCCAGCAGGGAGACTAGCGGACAAGAGACCCAGTACTTC. As protein: CASRETSGQETQYF.

The chain carries TRBV27 and TRBJ2-1; maybe TRBD2 (6 bases). Germline CDR1 MNHEY, CDR2 SMNVEV (reference sequence). Trimming stripped 8 bases from V and 5 bases from J, with 10 bases between. CDR3 length: 12 amino acids. CDR3 DNA: TGTGCCAGCCGGGACTTTAACAATGAGCAGTTCTTC. Translated: CASRDFNNEQFF.

The chain combines TRBV7-6 with TRBJ2-7; D is possibly TRBD2 (5 bases). Looked up from germline, CDR1 is SGHVS and CDR2 is FNYEAQ. There are 15 residues in the CDR3. V lost 4 bases to trimming and J lost 0 bases, with 13 bases between them. This CDR3 reads CASSSTSTSSYEQYF. The CDR3 bases are TGTGCCAGCAGCTCAACATCTACTAGCTCCTACGAGCAGTACTTC.

The CDR3 DNA sequence: TGCGCCAGCAGCCAAGAGGCGGTCAAGAGCTCCTACAATGAGCAGTTCTTC. This translates into CASSQEAVKSSYNEQFF. The gene calls are TRBV4-1 and TRBJ2-1; no clear D gene. Germline V gene sequence: CDR1 MGHRA, CDR2 YSYEKL. Trimming removed 0 bases from V and 0 bases from J, with 12 bases in between. The CDR3 runs 17 residues.

This clone was detected once. V and J are TRBV7-2 and TRBJ2-7; possibly TRBD2 for D (5 bases). Looked up from germline, CDR1 is SGHTA and CDR2 is FQGNSA. This CDR3 is built from 15 residues. The ends were cut back, 5 bases at V and 3 bases at J, with 17 bases in the middle. CDR3 in DNA: TGTGCCAGCAGCCCCCGGGCGGGTCTGGGCTACGAGCAGTACTTC. Translated, it gives CASSPRAGLGYEQYF.

Of note for this clone: Other nucleotide sequences from this sample produce the same CDR3. The V gene is TRBV19, the J gene TRBJ1-2; D uncertain. Trimming shortened V by 3 bases and J by 4 bases, and 9 bases separated the two germline ends. The CDR3 consists of 13 residues. The V gene's germline CDR1 is LNHDA and CDR2 SQIVND (reference sequence). CDR3 DNA sequence: TGTGCCAGTAGTATTCTGGGGAGCTATGGCTACACCTTC. Protein product: CASSILGSYGYTF.

V and J are TRBV30 and TRBJ2-1; 7 bases fit TRBD2. Per germline, CDR1 GTSNPN and CDR2 SVGIG (reference sequence). With V trimmed by 2 bases and J by 5 bases, 3 bases remained unmatched. The CDR3 loop spans 13 amino acids. CDR3 loop: CAWSPGGNNEQFF. Written as DNA, the CDR3 is TGTGCCTGGAGTCCCGGGGGGAACAATGAGCAGTTCTTC.

The chain has TRBV29-1 and TRBJ2-1; 10 bases align to TRBD2. V lost 7 bases, J lost 7 bases, and 13 bases stayed unmatched. In germline, CDR1 is SQVTM, CDR2 ANQGSEA. The CDR3 is 15 amino acids. The CDR3 here is CSAPGASGSSNEQFF. The DNA of the CDR3 is TGCAGCGCCCCGGGGGCTAGCGGGAGTTCAAATGAGCAGTTCTTC.

The chain is built from TRBV11-2 and TRBJ2-5; 8 nucleotides align to TRBD2. With 5 bases clipped from V and 0 bases from J, the junction kept 5 bases outside the gene matches. The CDR3 covers 15 residues. Germline V gene sequence: CDR1 SGHAT, CDR2 FQNNGV. The CDR3 reads CASSPTLADQETQYF. The CDR3 nucleotides read TGTGCCAGCAGCCCAACACTAGCGGACCAAGAGACCCAGTACTTC.

V is TRBV6-1 and J is TRBJ2-7; 12 bases agree with TRBD1. Trimming removed 2 bases from V and 2 bases from J; junction bases left unmatched: 4. The CDR3 has 16 amino acids. Germline lookup yields CDR1 MNHNS and CDR2 SASEGT. This CDR3 is CASSERDRGLTYEQYF. CDR3 bases: TGTGCCAGCAGTGAAAGGGACAGGGGGCTTACCTACGAGCAGTACTTC.

The CDR3 reads CASPLDGAGLGTEAFF. For the CDR3, the DNA is TGTGCCAGCCCCCTAGATGGAGCGGGATTAGGCACTGAAGCTTTCTTT. The rearrangement joins TRBV18 to TRBJ1-1; the D is unclear. CDR3 length: 16 amino acids. V lost 8 bases to trimming and J lost 4 bases, with 23 bases between them. CDR1 and CDR2 from the germline V gene are KGHSH and LQKENI.

This chain connects TRBV5-1 to TRBJ1-2; possible D gene TRBD1, 6 bases. Trimming removed 2 bases at V and 5 bases at J, with 10 bases between. Germline CDR1 reads SGHRS; CDR2 reads YFSETQ. This CDR3 is 13 amino acids long. CDR3 nucleotides: TGCGCCAGCAGCTTTAACAGGGCGTATGGCTACACCTTC. Amino acids: CASSFNRAYGYTF.

V gene TRBV10-3 combines with J gene TRBJ2-7, with D perhaps TRBD2 (6 bases). Per the germline V gene, CDR1 is ENHRY and CDR2 is SYGVKD. The CDR3 contains 13 residues. Trimming left V 4 bases short and J 4 bases short, with 11 bases between. The CDR3 loop is CAISGGRTYEQYF. CDR3 coding DNA: TGTGCCATCAGTGGAGGGAGGACATACGAGCAGTACTTC.

V gene TRBV27 combines with J gene TRBJ1-1; tentative D call: TRBD1 (6 bases). The germline V gene has CDR1 MNHEY and CDR2 SMNVEV (reference sequence). V gave up 0 bases and J gave up 6 bases, with 11 bases separating them. The CDR3 sequence is 14 residues long. CDR3 nucleotide sequence: TGTGCCAGCAGTTTATCGGCAGGGGCGGCTGAAGCTTTCTTT. It specifies CASSLSAGAAEAFF.